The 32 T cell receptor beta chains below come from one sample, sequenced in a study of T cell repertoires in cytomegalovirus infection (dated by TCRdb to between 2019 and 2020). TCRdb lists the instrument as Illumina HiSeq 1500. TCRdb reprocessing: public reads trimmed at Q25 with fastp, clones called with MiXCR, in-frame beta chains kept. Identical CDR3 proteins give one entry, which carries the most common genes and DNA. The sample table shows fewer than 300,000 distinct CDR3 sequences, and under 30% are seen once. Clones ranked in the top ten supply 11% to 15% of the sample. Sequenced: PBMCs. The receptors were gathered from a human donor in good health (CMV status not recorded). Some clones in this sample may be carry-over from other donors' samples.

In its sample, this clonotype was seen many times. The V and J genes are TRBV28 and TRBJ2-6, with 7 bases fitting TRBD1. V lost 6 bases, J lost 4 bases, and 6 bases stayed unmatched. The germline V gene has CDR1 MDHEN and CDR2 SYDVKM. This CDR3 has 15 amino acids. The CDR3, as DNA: TGTGCCAGCAGGCGACAGGGTCTCGGGGCCAACGTCCTGACTTTC. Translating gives CASRRQGLGANVLTF.

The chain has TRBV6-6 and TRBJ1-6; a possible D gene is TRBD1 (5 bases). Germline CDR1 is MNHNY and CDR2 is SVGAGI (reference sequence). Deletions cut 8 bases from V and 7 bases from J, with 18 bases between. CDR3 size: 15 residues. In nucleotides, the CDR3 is TGTGCCAGCCTCAGGGCGGGACGGAGCAATTCACCCCTCCACTTT. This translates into CASLRAGRSNSPLHF.

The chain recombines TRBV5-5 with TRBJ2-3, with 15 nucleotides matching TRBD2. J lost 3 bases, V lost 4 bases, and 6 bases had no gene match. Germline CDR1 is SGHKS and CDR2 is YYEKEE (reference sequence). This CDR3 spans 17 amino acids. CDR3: CASSPGTSGGRTDTQYF. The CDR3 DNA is TGTGCCAGCAGCCCAGGGACTAGCGGGGGGAGGACAGATACGCAGTATTTT. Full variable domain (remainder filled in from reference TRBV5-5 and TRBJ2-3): DAGVTQSPTHLIKTRGQQVTLRCSPISGHKSVSWYQQVLGQGPQFIFQYYEKEERGRGNFPDRFSARQFPNYSSELNVNALLLGDSALYLCASSPGTSGGRTDTQYFGPGTRLTVL.

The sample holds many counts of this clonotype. CDR3 amino acids: CASSYFGNTIYF. For the CDR3, the DNA is TGTGCCAGCAGCTATTTTGGAAACACCATATATTTT. V usage is TRBV7-2 and J usage is TRBJ1-3, with D unclear. With 4 bases removed from V and 3 bases from J, the gap between germline ends came to 4 bases. The CDR3 has 12 residues. Germline V CDR1 and CDR2: SGHTA, FQGNSA.

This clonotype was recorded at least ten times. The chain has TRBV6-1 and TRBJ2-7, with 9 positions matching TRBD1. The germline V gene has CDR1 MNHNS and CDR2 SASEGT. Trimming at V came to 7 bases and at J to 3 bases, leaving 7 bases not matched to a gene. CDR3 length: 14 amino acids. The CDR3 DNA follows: TGTGCCAGCAATTCAGACAGGGGGTTCTACGAGCAGTACTTC. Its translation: CASNSDRGFYEQYF.

For the CDR3, the DNA is TGCGCCAGCAGTAACAGGGGGACCGGGGCCAACGTCCTGACTTTC. Translation gives CASSNRGTGANVLTF. V and J are TRBV4-1 and TRBJ2-6; 8 bases match TRBD1. The V and J ends lost 6 bases and 4 bases, in that order; junction bases with no gene match: 5. Per germline, CDR1 MGHRA and CDR2 YSYEKL. This CDR3 is 15 amino acids long.

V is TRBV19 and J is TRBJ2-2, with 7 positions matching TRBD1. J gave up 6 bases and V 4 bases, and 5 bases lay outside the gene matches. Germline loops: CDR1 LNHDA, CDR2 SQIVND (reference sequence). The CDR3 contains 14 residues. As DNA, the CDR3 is TGTGCCAGTAGTACGACAGGGCAACCCGGGGAGCTGTTTTTT. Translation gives CASSTTGQPGELFF.

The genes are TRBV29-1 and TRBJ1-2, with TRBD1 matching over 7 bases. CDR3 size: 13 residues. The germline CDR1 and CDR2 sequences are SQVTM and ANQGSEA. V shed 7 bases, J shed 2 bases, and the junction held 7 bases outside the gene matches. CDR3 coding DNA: TGCAGCGCGACAGGGAATTCCAACTATGGCTACACCTTC. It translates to CSATGNSNYGYTF.

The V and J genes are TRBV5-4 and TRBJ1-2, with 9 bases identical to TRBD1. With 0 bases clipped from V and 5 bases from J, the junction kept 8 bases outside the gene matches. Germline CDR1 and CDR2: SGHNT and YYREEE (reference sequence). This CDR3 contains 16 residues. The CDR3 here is CASSLGPGQGDYGYTF. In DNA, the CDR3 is TGTGCCAGCAGCTTGGGTCCGGGACAGGGAGATTATGGCTACACCTTC.

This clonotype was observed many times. The CDR3: CASSLGINSNQPQHF. The CDR3 DNA reads as TGTGCCAGCAGCTTAGGGATAAATAGCAATCAGCCCCAGCATTTT. The genes are TRBV7-2 and TRBJ1-5; D gene ambiguous. The CDR3 length is 15 residues. Trimming stripped 1 base from V and 0 bases from J, with 7 bases between. CDR1 SGHTA and CDR2 FQGNSA come from the germline V gene. The whole variable domain, filled in from reference TRBV7-2 and TRBJ1-5, reads GAGVSQSPSNKVTEKGKDVELRCDPISGHTALYWYRQSLGQGLEFLIYFQGNSAPDKSGLPSDRFSAERTGGSVSTLTIQRTQQEDSAVYLCASSLGINSNQPQHFGDGTRLSIL.

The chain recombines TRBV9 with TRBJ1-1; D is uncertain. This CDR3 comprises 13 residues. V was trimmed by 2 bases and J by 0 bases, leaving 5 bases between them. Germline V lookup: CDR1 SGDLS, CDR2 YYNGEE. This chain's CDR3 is CASSVKLNTEAFF. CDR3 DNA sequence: TGTGCCAGCAGCGTTAAGTTGAACACTGAAGCTTTCTTT.

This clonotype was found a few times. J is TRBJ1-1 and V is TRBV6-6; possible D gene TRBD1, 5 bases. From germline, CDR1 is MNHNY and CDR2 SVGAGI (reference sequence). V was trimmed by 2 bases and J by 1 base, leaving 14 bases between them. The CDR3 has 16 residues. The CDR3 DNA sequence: TGTGCCAGCAGTTACGGGTATGGACATTCGAACACTGAAGCTTTCTTT. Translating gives CASSYGYGHSNTEAFF.

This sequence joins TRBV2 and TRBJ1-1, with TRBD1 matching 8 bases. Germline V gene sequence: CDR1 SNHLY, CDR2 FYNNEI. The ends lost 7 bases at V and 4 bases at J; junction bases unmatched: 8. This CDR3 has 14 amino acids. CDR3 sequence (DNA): TGTGCCAGCACCATTCAGGGGGCGAGCACTGAAGCTTTCTTT. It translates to CASTIQGASTEAFF.

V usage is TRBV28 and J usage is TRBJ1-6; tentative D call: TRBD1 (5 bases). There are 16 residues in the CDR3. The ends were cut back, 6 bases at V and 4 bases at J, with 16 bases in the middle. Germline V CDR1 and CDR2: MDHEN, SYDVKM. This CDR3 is CASSLRVGVYNSPLHF. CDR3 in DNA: TGTGCCAGCAGCCTCAGGGTAGGGGTTTATAATTCACCCCTCCACTTT.

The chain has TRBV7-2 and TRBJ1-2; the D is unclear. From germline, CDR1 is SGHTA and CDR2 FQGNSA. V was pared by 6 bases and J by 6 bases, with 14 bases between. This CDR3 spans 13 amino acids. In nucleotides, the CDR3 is TGTGCCAGCAGTTCTAGGGAGGGCAATGGCTACACCTTC. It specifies CASSSREGNGYTF.

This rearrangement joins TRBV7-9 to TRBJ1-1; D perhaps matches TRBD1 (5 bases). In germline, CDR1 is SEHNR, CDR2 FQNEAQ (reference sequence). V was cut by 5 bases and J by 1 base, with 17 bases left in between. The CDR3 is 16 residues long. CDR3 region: CASSKSGGLRNTEAFF. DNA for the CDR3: TGTGCCAGCAGCAAAAGCGGGGGACTCCGGAACACTGAAGCTTTCTTT.

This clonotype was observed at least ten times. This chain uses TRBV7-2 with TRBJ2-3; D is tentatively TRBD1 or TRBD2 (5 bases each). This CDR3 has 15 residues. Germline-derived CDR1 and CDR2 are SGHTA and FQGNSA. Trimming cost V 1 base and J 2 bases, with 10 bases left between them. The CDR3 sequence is CASSLGDHPTDTQYF. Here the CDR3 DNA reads TGTGCCAGCAGCTTAGGGGACCACCCCACAGATACGCAGTATTTT.

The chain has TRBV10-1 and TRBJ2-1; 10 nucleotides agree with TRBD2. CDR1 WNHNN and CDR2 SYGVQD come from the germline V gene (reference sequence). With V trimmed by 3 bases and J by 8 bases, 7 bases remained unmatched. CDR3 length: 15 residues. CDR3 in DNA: TGCGCCAGCAGTGAAGCGGGAGGGCCGTGGTATGAGCAGTTCTTC. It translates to CASSEAGGPWYEQFF.

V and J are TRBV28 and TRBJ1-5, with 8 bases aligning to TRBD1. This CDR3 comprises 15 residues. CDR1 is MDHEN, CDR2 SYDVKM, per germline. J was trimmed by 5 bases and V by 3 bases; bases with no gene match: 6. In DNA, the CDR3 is TGTGCCAGCAGTTTCACCGGGACAGGTTATCAGCCCCAGCATTTT. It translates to CASSFTGTGYQPQHF. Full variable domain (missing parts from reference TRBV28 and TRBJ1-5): DVKVTQSSRYLVKRTGEKVFLECVQDMDHENMFWYRQDPGLGLRLIYFSYDVKMKEKGDIPEGYSVSREKKERFSLILESASTNQTSMYLCASSFTGTGYQPQHFGDGTRLSIL.

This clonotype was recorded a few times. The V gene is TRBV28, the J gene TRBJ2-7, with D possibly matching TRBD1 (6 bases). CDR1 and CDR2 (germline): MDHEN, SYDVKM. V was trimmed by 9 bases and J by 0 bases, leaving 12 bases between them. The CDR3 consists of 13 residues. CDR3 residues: CARDDRFSYEQYF. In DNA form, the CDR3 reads TGTGCCAGGGACGACAGGTTCTCCTACGAGCAGTACTTC.

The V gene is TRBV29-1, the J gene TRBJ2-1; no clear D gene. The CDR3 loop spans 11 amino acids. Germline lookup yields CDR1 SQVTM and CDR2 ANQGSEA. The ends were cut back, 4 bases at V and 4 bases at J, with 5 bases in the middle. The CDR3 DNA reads TGCAGCGTTGGAGGTTACAATGAGCAGTTCTTC. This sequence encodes CSVGGYNEQFF.

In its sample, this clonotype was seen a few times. The CDR3 coding sequence is TGTGCCAGCAGTTACACCACCGATGAGCAGTTCTTC. Its protein product is CASSYTTDEQFF. The chain recombines TRBV6-2 or TRBV6-3 with TRBJ2-1, with D unresolved. CDR1 is MNHEY and CDR2 is SVGEGT in the germline V gene. V lost 2 bases, J lost 8 bases, and 7 bases lay in between. CDR3 length equals 12 residues.

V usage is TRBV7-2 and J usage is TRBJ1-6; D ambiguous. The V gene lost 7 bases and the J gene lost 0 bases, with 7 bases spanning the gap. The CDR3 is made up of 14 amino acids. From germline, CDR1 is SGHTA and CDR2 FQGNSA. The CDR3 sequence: CASTRDSYNSPLHF. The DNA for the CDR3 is TGTGCCAGCACCCGAGACTCCTATAATTCACCCCTCCACTTT.

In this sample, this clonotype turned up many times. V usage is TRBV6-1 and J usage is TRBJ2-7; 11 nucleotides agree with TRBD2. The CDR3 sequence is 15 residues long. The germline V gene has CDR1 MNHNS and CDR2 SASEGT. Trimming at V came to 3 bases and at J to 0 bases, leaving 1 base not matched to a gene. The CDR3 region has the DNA TGTGCCAGCAGTGAGGGGACTAGCGGCTCCTACGAGCAGTACTTC. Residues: CASSEGTSGSYEQYF.

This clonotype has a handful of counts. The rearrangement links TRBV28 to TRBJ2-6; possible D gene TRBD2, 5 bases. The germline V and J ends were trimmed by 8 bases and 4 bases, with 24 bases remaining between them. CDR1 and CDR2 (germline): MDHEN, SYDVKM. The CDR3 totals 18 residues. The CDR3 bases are TGTGCCAGCCAAAAAAATCTGGACTGGAGTTGGGGGGCCAACGTCCTGACTTTC. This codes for CASQKNLDWSWGANVLTF.

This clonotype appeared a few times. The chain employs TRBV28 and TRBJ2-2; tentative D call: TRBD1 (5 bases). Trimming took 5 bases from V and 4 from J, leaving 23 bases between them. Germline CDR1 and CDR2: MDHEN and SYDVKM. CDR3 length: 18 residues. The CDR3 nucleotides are TGTGCCAGCAGTCCTTCCGGTGATGGGGCGAGACGCACCGGGGAGCTGTTTTTT. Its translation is CASSPSGDGARRTGELFF.

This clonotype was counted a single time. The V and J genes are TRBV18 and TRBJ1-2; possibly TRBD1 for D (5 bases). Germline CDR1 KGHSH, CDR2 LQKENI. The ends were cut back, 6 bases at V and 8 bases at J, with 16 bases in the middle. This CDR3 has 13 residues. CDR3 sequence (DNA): TGTGCCAGCTCGACCTCGGGGGGGAGCGGCTACACCTTC. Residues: CASSTSGGSGYTF.

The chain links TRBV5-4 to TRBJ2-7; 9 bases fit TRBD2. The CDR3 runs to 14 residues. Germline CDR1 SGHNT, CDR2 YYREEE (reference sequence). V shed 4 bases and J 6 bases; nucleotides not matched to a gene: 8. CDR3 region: CASSQAGGAGEQYF. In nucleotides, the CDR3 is TGTGCCAGCAGCCAAGCGGGGGGAGCAGGCGAGCAGTACTTC.

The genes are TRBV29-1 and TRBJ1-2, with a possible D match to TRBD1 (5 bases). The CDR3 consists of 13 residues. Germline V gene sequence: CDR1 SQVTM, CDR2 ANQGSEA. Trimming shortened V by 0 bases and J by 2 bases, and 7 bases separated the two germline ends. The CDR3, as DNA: TGCAGCGTTGAAGATGACAGCAACTATGGCTACACCTTC. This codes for CSVEDDSNYGYTF.

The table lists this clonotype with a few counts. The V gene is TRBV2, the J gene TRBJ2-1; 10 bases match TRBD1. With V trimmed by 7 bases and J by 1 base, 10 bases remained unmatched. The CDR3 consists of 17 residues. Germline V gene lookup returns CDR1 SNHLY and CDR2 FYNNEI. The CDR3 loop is CASNRRGGQGSYNEQFF. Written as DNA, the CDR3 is TGTGCCAGCAACAGACGAGGGGGACAGGGGTCCTACAATGAGCAGTTCTTC.

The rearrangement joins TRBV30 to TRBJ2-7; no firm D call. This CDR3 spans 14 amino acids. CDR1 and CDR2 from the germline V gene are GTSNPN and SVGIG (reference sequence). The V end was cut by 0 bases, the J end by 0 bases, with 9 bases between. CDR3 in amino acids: CAWSVGITSYEQYF. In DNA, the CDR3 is TGTGCCTGGAGTGTAGGTATTACCTCCTACGAGCAGTACTTC.

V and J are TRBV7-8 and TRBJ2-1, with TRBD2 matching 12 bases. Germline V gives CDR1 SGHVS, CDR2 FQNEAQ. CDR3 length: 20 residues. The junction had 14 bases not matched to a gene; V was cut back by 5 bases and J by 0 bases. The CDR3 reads CASSRAPGTSGLSSYNEQFF. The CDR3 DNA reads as TGTGCCAGCAGCCGTGCGCCGGGGACTAGCGGGTTAAGCTCCTACAATGAGCAGTTCTTC.